This T cell receptor beta chain was found in a study of T cells after posttransplantation cyclophosphamide. Study observations and caveats: Recipient CMV seropositivity and CMV reactivation strongly tracked TRB clonality. Later post-transplant blood repertoires were often dominated by donor CD8+ memory clones. Tissue-infiltrating T cells from skin or gut overlapped little with blood T cells.

This clone was counted ten times or more. Antigen unknown. Peripheral blood was collected from the related graft donor on the marrow donation day. Clones were read by immunoSEQ multiplex PCR, and TCRdb kept only the in-frame ones, dropping some. The repertoire consists of around 24,000 clones, none detected only once. CDR1 and CDR2 (germline): LNHNV, YYDKDF (reference sequence). With V trimmed by 2 bases and J by 5 bases, 4 bases remained unmatched. The CDR3 extends over 15 amino acids. Sequenced: PBMCs. The clonotype originates from a woman aged 55 to 70 in good health, CMV-negative, and a related stem cell transplant donor. The J gene is TRBJ2-2, the V gene TRBV15; the match to TRBD1 covers 8 bases. The CDR3 spells CATSRTTGETGELFF. The CDR3 DNA sequence: TGTGCCACCAGCAGAACGACAGGGGAAACCGGGGAGCTGTTTTTT.